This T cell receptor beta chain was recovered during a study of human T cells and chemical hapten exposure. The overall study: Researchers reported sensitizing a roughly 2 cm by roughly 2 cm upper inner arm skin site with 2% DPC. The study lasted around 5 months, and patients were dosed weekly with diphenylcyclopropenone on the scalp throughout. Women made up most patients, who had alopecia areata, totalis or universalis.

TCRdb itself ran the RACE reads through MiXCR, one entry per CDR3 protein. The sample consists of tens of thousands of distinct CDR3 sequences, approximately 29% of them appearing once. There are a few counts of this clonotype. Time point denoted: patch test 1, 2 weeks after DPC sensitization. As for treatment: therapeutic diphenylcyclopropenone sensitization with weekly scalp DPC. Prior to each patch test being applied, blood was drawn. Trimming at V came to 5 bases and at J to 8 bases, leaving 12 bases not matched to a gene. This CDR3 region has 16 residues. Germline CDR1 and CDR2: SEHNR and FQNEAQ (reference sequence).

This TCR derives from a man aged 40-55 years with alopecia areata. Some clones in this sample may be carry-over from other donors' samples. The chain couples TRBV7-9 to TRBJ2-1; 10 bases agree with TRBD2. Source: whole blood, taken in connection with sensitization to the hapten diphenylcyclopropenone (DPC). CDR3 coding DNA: TGTGCCAGCAGCCCACATACTAGCGGGAATGTTTATGAGCAGTTCTTC. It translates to CASSPHTSGNVYEQFF.